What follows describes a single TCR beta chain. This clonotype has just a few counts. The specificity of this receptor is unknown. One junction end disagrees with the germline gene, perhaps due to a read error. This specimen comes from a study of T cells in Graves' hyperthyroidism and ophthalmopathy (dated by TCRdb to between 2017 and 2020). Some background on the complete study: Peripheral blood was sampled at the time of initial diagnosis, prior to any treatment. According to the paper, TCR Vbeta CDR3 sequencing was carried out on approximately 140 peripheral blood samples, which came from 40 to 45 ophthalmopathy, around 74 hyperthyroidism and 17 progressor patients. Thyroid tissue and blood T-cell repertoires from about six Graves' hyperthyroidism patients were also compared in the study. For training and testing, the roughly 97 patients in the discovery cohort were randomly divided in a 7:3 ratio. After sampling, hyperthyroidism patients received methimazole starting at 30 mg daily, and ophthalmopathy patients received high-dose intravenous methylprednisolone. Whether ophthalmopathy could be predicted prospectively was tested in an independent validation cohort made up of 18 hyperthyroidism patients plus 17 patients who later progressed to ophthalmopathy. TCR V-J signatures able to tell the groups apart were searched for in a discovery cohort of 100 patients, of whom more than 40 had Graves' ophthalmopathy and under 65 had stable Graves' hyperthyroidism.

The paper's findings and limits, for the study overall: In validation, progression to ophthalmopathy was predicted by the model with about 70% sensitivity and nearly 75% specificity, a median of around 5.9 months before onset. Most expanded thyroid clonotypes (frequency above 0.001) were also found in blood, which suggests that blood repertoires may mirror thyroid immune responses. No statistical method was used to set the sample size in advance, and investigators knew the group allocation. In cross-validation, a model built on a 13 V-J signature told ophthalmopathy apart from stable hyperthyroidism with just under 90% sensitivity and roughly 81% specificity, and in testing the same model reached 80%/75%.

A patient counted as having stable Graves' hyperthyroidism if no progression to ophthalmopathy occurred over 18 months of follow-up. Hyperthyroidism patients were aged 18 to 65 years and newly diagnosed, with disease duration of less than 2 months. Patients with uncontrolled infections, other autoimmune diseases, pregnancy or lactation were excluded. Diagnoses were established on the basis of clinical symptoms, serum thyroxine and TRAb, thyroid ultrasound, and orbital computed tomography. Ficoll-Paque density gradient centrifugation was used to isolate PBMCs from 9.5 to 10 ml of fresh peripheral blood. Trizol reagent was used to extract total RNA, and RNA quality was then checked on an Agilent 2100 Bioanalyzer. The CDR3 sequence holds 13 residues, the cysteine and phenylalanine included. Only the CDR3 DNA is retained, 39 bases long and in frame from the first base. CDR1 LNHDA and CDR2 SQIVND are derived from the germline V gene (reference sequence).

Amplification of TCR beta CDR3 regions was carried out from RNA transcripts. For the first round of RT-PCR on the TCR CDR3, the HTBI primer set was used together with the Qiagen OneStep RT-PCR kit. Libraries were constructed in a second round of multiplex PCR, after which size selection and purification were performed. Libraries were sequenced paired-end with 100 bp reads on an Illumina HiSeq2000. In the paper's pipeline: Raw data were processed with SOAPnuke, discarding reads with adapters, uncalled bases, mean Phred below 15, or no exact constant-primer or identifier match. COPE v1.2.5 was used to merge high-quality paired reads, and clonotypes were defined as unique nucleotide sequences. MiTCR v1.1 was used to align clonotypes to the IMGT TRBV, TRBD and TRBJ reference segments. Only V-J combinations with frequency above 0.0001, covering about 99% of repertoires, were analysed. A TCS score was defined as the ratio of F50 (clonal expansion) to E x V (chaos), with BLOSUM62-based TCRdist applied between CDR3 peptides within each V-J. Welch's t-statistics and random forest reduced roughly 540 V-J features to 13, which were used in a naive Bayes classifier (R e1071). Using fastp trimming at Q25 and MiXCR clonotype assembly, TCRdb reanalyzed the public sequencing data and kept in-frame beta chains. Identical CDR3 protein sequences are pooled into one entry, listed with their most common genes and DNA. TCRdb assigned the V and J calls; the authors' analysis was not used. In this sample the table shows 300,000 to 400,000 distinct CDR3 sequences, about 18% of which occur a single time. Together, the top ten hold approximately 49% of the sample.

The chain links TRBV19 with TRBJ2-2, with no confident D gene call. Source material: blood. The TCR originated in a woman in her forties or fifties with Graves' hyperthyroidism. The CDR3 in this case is CASSLGNAGELFF. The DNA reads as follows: TGTGCCAGTAGTTTAGGGAACGCCGGGGAGCTGTTTTTT.